This entry describes one T cell receptor beta chain. There is no known antigen for this receptor. No much larger clone is present one base from it, and per-base qualities are unavailable. V was cut back by 0 bases and J by 3 bases, leaving a gap of 9 bases between them. From cysteine to phenylalanine, the CDR3 is 14 amino acids long. The kept DNA is CDR3 alone, 42 bases in frame from the first base. Via the germline V gene, CDR1 is SGHTS and CDR2 YDEGEE. The sample comes from a study of T cells in localized non-small cell lung cancer (dated by TCRdb to 2018 to 2020). Study-level background: The study examined T cell repertoires in a few hundred patients with early-stage NSCLC and compared tumors with uninvolved tumor-adjacent lungs. The cohort was made up of approximately 250 treatment-naive NSCLC patients whose localized lung tumors had been resected. A mean age of around 69 years was recorded for the NSCLC patients, of whom around 140 were male and more than 95 were female. Results the study describes overall, beyond this receptor: Higher T cell density in blood was associated with longer overall survival, whereas higher clonality in adjacent lung was associated with shorter survival. Uninvolved tumor-adjacent lung showed the highest T cell clonality, higher than tumor, which suggests more focused antigenic responses in the adjacent lung. Because the study design was exploratory, TCR variables were selected using unadjusted p-values without false-discovery rate correction. A median of roughly 60 of the top 100 tumor clones turned up in the paired uninvolved adjacent lung, and some 27 of those clones also ranked among the top 100 of that same adjacent lung. Because multi-region sequencing of the tumors was not done, intratumor heterogeneity could not be ruled out.

TCR beta CDR3 regions were sequenced from DNA using the immunoSEQ Assay. As for the original processing: T cell density was computed as TCR beta template counts normalized to usable DNA estimated by amplifying housekeeping genes. The preseqR package was used to estimate richness by extrapolating to 400,000 templates for PBMC samples and to 120,000 templates for tissue samples. Clonality was defined by subtracting Pielou's evenness from one. To identify tissue-enriched TCRs, differential abundance testing was run on productive amino-acid clonotypes with a minimum total count of 5 and an alpha of 0.1. The Jaccard Index and the Morisita Overlap Index were used to measure repertoire overlap between compartments. GLIPH grouped TCR beta CDR3s together with public tetramer-defined viral CDR3s, and a viral motif had to include at least three viral sequences and show V-gene enrichment. TCRdb holds this immuneACCESS table with in-frame rearrangements only. Some clones are missing; in checked studies, unresolved V genes explain under half, and the rest has no known cause. The V and J calls and clone size are taken from that table; D and trimming were inferred from the DNA. Across this sample there are about 92,000 clones, with roughly 93% seen only once. Of the sample, roughly 4.3% is held by the ten largest clones.

At diagnosis, peripheral blood, uninvolved tumor-adjacent lung and tumor were collected and stored as a combination of fresh-frozen and FFPE material. For TCR repertoire profiling, blood samples were analyzed in the form of peripheral blood mononuclear cells. The sequences come from PBMCs, collected before any cancer treatment. This clonotype was sampled from a woman aged 40-69 years with stage II squamous cell lung carcinoma. The chain was built from TRBV5-8 and TRBJ1-1; the D gene assignment is ambiguous. The nucleotide sequence reads as follows: TGTGCCAGCAGCTTGGAGAGTGCGTACACTGAAGCTTTCTTT. Translated, it gives CASSLESAYTEAFF.